These T cell receptor beta chains were read from a single sample in a study of blood T cell repertoires in COVID-19. The protocol was immunoSEQ multiplex PCR, while the TCRdb copy is restricted to in-frame clones and leaves out a portion. This sample has roughly 150,000 clones, with 85% found just once. Sequencing used PBMCs or T cells enriched from blood (not recorded which). These receptors were collected from a woman in her thirties or forties who had recovered from COVID-19. Each CDR3 is given with its conserved first and last residue. The D gene is left open where the match is weak. Size values are once, few and many counts, or a class for expanded clones, and some rows have none.

j_call clone_size v_call d_call cdr3_aa cdr3_nt
TRBJ1-6 once TRBV9 - CASSRETTSSPLHF TGTGCCAGCAGCAGGGAGACTACAAGTTCACCCCTCCACTTT
TRBJ1-2 - TRBV15 - CATSRGLDVGYTF TGTGCCACCAGCAGGGGTCTAGATGTGGGCTACACCTTC
TRBJ2-5 - TRBV10-3 TRBD1 CAISHGTGKETQYF TGTGCCATCAGCCATGGGACAGGGAAGGAGACCCAGTACTTC
TRBJ2-1 - TRBV11-3 - CASSPLRSYNEQFF TGTGCCAGCAGCCCCCTGCGCTCCTACAATGAGCAGTTCTTC
TRBJ1-1 - TRBV6-5 - CASSYGGEAEAFF TGTGCCAGCAGTTACGGTGGGGAGGCTGAAGCTTTCTTT
TRBJ1-5 - TRBV4-1 TRBD1 CASSPGTGGQPQHF TGCGCCAGCAGCCCTGGGACAGGGGGTCAGCCCCAGCATTTT
TRBJ1-3 few TRBV7-9 - CASSSPDSNGNTIYF TGTGCCAGCAGCTCTCCCGACAGCAATGGAAACACCATATATTTT
TRBJ2-7 - TRBV5-6 TRBD2 CASSQGVSGAYEQYF TGTGCCAGCAGCCAAGGGGTTAGCGGGGCGTACGAGCAGTACTTC
TRBJ2-1 - TRBV2 TRBD2 CASLRTSGPLNEQFF TGTGCCAGTTTACGGACTAGCGGCCCTCTCAATGAGCAGTTCTTC
TRBJ2-2 - TRBV11-3 TRBD2 CASSLGAGGGTGELFF TGTGCCAGCAGCTTAGGAGCGGGAGGCGGGACCGGGGAGCTGTTTTTT
TRBJ2-4 - TRBV19 TRBD1 CASQQTGERNIQYF TGTGCCAGCCAGCAGACAGGGGAGAGAAACATTCAGTACTTC
TRBJ2-5 - TRBV19 - CATQQGGWIGQETQYF TGTGCCACCCAACAGGGGGGGTGGATTGGTCAAGAGACCCAGTACTTC
TRBJ2-7 - TRBV11-3 - CASSLAGDPYEQYF TGTGCCAGCAGCTTAGCGGGAGACCCCTACGAGCAGTACTTC
TRBJ1-4 - TRBV5-1 TRBD1 CASSVQGAFVAEKLFF TGCGCCAGCAGTGTACAGGGGGCGTTTGTAGCAGAAAAACTGTTTTTT
TRBJ1-1 - TRBV7-3 TRBD1 CASSPDWDRGNTEAFF TGTGCCAGCAGCCCTGACTGGGACAGGGGGAACACTGAAGCTTTCTTT
TRBJ1-3 - TRBV5-8 - CASSTRAGNTIYF TGTGCCAGCAGCACCCGGGCTGGAAACACCATATATTTT
TRBJ1-5 few TRBV25-1 - CASSGMDRDQPQHF TGTGCCAGCAGTGGCATGGACAGAGATCAGCCCCAGCATTTT
TRBJ1-5 - TRBV5-8 - CASSLGASQYNQPQHF TGTGCCAGCAGCTTGGGGGCTTCTCAGTACAATCAGCCCCAGCATTTT
TRBJ1-1 few TRBV7-9 - CASSLGGGDSAEAFF TGTGCCAGCAGCTTAGGGGGAGGGGATTCTGCTGAAGCTTTCTTT
TRBJ1-5 - TRBV9 - CASSADGTMAQPQHF TGTGCCAGCAGCGCAGACGGGACTATGGCTCAGCCCCAGCATTTT
TRBJ1-5 - TRBV5-6 - CASSLNPAGNQPQHF TGTGCCAGCAGCTTGAACCCCGCGGGAAATCAGCCCCAGCATTTT
TRBJ1-2 - TRBV10-3 - CASHPAGHDGYTF TGTGCCAGCCACCCCGCAGGGCACGATGGCTACACCTTC
TRBJ1-5 - TRBV13 - CASSVTGSNQPQHF TGTGCCAGCAGCGTTACAGGGAGCAATCAGCCCCAGCATTTT
TRBJ2-1 - TRBV7-8 TRBD2 CASSPASGGVGEQFF TGTGCCAGCAGCCCGGCTAGCGGGGGGGTTGGTGAGCAGTTCTTC
TRBJ2-2 - TRBV29-1 - CSVEAEGGVLDTGELFF TGCAGCGTTGAGGCAGAGGGAGGCGTCTTGGACACCGGGGAGCTGTTTTTT
TRBJ1-1 - TRBV30 - CAWSRQGGEAFF TGTGCCTGGAGTCGGCAGGGAGGTGAAGCTTTCTTT
TRBJ1-2 - TRBV2 TRBD1 CASSESFGTGLYYGYTF TGTGCCAGCAGTGAATCCTTCGGGACAGGCTTATACTATGGCTACACCTTC
TRBJ2-3 - TRBV7-9 - CASSQSSSGTDTQYF TGTGCCAGCAGCCAATCTAGCTCTGGCACAGATACGCAGTATTTT
TRBJ2-3 - TRBV15 - CASSGRGQGTDTQYF TGTGCCTCATCGGGGCGGGGGCAAGGCACAGATACGCAGTATTTT
TRBJ2-1 - TRBV11-2 TRBD2 CASSLGGGSYNEQFF TGTGCCAGCAGCTTAGGCGGGGGGTCCTACAATGAGCAGTTCTTC
TRBJ1-2 - TRBV30 TRBD1 CAWTTGAGGNYGYTF TGTGCCTGGACCACCGGGGCAGGGGGTAACTATGGCTACACCTTC
TRBJ2-7 - TRBV5-1 TRBD1 CASSRDSYEQYF TGCGCCAGCAGCCGGGACAGCTACGAGCAGTACTTC
TRBJ1-3 - TRBV12-5 TRBD1 CASGSLRQGQGDTIYF TGTGCTAGTGGTTCCCTCAGACAGGGCCAGGGGGACACCATATATTTT
TRBJ1-1 - TRBV10-3 TRBD1 CAISASTGGGTEAFF TGTGCCATCAGTGCCTCGACAGGGGGCGGAACTGAAGCTTTCTTT
TRBJ2-7 - TRBV15 TRBD1 CATSSVQRTGSYEQYF TGTGCCACCAGCAGCGTCCAGCGGACAGGCTCCTACGAGCAGTACTTC
TRBJ1-6 - TRBV10-3 - CAISAEAGVSPLHF TGTGCCATCAGTGCGGAGGCAGGGGTTTCACCCCTCCACTTT
TRBJ2-1 - TRBV6-4 TRBD2 CASSDSDSGDHNEQFF TGTGCCAGCAGTGACTCCGACAGCGGGGACCACAATGAGCAGTTCTTC
TRBJ2-7 - TRBV9 TRBD1 CASSANRDRSYEQYF TGTGCCAGCAGCGCGAACCGGGACAGATCCTACGAGCAGTACTTC
TRBJ2-3 - TRBV29-1 - CSVEVLGHYF TGCAGCGTTGAAGTACTGGGACACTATTTT
TRBJ2-1 few TRBV9 TRBD2 CASSVGGATREQFF TGTGCCAGCAGCGTCGGGGGGGCCACTCGAGAGCAGTTCTTC
TRBJ2-7 - TRBV7-8 - CASSLVRPGEKYF TGTGCCAGCAGCTTAGTACGACCGGGAGAAAAGTACTTC
TRBJ1-4 - TRBV3-1/TRBV3-2 - CASSQDAAGGNEKLFF TGTGCCAGCAGCCAAGATGCGGCGGGAGGAAATGAAAAACTGTTTTTT
TRBJ1-2 - TRBV7-9 - CASSPPPAGANYGYTF TGTGCCAGCAGCCCACCGCCTGCGGGAGCTAACTATGGCTACACCTTC
TRBJ2-7 - TRBV13 TRBD2 CASSPSPAGEYYEQYF TGTGCCAGCAGCCCGTCGCCAGCGGGGGAATACTACGAGCAGTACTTC
TRBJ1-1 many TRBV19 TRBD1 CASSPRTGGTEAFF TGTGCCAGTAGTCCAAGGACAGGGGGCACTGAAGCTTTCTTT
TRBJ2-7 - TRBV9 TRBD2 CASSGGRVGSNEQYF TGTGCCAGCAGCGGCGGGAGAGTGGGCAGCAACGAGCAGTACTTC
TRBJ2-5 - TRBV6-1 - CASSEALATALTETQYF TGTGCCAGCAGTGAAGCGCTCGCGACAGCCTTGACGGAGACCCAGTACTTC